Listed below are T cell receptor beta chains from one sample, sequenced in a study of graft-versus-host responses after intestinal transplantation. The assay was immunoSEQ multiplex PCR, and TCRdb's table has in-frame clones only and misses some. This table holds 90,000 to 150,000 clones, 90% to 95% found once. No antigen is known for these receptors. The sample here was unstimulated CD8+ T cells sorted from spleen or lymph node cells, taken before intestinal transplant. The receptors derive from a human donor who received an intestinal transplant. CDR3s include the opening cysteine and the closing phenylalanine or tryptophan. A D gene is named only where the DNA matches it firmly. The listing skips clone size in some rows; elsewhere it reads once, few, many or a size class.

v_call: TRBV10-3; j_call: TRBJ2-7; clone_size: -; d_call: TRBD2; cdr3_aa: CAISDGGRELYEQYF; cdr3_nt: TGTGCCATCAGTGACGGAGGGAGGGAACTCTACGAGCAGTACTTC
v_call: TRBV7-9; j_call: TRBJ2-2; clone_size: -; d_call: -; cdr3_aa: CASSRFRARTGELFF; cdr3_nt: TGTGCCAGCAGTAGGTTTAGGGCGAGGACCGGGGAGCTGTTTTTT
v_call: TRBV28; j_call: TRBJ2-1; clone_size: -; d_call: -; cdr3_aa: CASSVSYNEQFF; cdr3_nt: TGTGCCAGCAGTGTTAGTTACAATGAGCAGTTCTTC
v_call: TRBV15; j_call: TRBJ1-1; clone_size: once; d_call: TRBD1; cdr3_aa: CATSHPGQGRGDTEAFF; cdr3_nt: TGTGCCACCAGCCACCCGGGACAGGGCCGGGGGGACACTGAAGCTTTCTTT
v_call: TRBV19; j_call: TRBJ2-3; clone_size: once; d_call: -; cdr3_aa: CASSIKPKGNTDTQYF; cdr3_nt: TGTGCCAGTAGTATAAAACCTAAAGGGAACACAGATACGCAGTATTTT
v_call: TRBV7-2; j_call: TRBJ2-7; clone_size: -; d_call: -; cdr3_aa: CASSLGRTYEQYF; cdr3_nt: TGTGCCAGCAGCTTAGGCAGGACCTACGAGCAGTACTTC
v_call: TRBV18; j_call: TRBJ1-1; clone_size: -; d_call: TRBD1; cdr3_aa: CASSPPRDRIPEAFF; cdr3_nt: TGTGCCAGCTCACCACCCCGGGACAGAATCCCCGAAGCTTTCTTT
v_call: TRBV19; j_call: TRBJ2-7; clone_size: -; d_call: -; cdr3_aa: CASSIEGPGSYEQYF; cdr3_nt: TGTGCCAGTAGTATAGAGGGGCCAGGCTCCTACGAGCAGTACTTC
v_call: TRBV7-6; j_call: TRBJ1-6; clone_size: -; d_call: -; cdr3_aa: CASSLAPGRHNSPLHF; cdr3_nt: TGTGCCAGCAGCTTAGCGCCGGGACGGCACAATTCACCCCTCCACTTT
v_call: TRBV7-9; j_call: TRBJ2-7; clone_size: -; d_call: TRBD2; cdr3_aa: CASSLTSGSPRETQYF; cdr3_nt: TGTGCCAGCAGCTTGACAAGCGGGAGCCCAAGAGAAACCCAGTACTTC
v_call: TRBV19; j_call: TRBJ1-3; clone_size: -; d_call: TRBD1; cdr3_aa: CARTRQGLLKYLSGNTIYF; cdr3_nt: TGTGCCAGAACCCGACAGGGACTGCTCAAGTATCTCTCTGGAAACACCATATATTTT
v_call: TRBV6-5; j_call: TRBJ2-7; clone_size: -; d_call: -; cdr3_aa: CASSYQGQSQYF; cdr3_nt: TGTGCCAGCAGTTACCAAGGACAGTCGCAGTACTTC
v_call: TRBV28; j_call: TRBJ2-1; clone_size: -; d_call: TRBD2; cdr3_aa: CASSVPGLAGHNEQFF; cdr3_nt: TGTGCCAGCAGTGTACCGGGACTAGCGGGACACAATGAGCAGTTCTTC
v_call: TRBV7-6; j_call: TRBJ1-1; clone_size: -; d_call: -; cdr3_aa: CASGTGNTEAFF; cdr3_nt: TGTGCCAGCGGTACAGGGAACACTGAAGCTTTCTTT